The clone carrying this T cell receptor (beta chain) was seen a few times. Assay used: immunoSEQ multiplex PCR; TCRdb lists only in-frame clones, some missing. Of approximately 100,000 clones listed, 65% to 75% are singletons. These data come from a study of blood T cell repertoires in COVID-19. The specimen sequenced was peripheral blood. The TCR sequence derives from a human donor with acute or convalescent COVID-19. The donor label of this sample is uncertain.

The CDR3 bases are TGTGCCAGCAGCCCCGTAGTACGCCAGTATTTT. Protein sequence: CASSPVVRQYF. This chain uses TRBV7-9 with TRBJ2-3; D is undetermined. The V end was cut by 5 bases, the J end by 12 bases, with 12 bases between. CDR3 length: 11 amino acids. Germline CDR1 is SEHNR and CDR2 is FQNEAQ (reference sequence).